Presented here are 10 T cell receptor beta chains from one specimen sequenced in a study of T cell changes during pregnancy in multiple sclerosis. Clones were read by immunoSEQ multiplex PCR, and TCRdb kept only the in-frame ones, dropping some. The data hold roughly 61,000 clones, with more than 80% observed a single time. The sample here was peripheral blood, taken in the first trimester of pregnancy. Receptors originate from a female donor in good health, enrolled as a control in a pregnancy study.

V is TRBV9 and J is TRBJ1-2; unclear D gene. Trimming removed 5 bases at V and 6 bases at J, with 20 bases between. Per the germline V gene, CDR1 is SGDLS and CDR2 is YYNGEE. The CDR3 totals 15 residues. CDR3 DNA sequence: TGTGCCAGCAGTACGCGAAATTCCTTAGTGGATGGCTACACCTTC. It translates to CASSTRNSLVDGYTF.

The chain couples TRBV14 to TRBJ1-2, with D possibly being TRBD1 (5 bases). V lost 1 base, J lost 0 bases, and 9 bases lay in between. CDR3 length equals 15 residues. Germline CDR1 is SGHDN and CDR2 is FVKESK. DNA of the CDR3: TGTGCCAGCAGCCAAGGGCTACAGGCTAACTATGGCTACACCTTC. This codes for CASSQGLQANYGYTF.

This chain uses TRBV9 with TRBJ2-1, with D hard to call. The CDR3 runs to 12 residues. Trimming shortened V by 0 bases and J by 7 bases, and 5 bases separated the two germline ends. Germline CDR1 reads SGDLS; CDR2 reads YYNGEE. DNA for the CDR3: TGTGCCAGCAGCGTAGGTTTAAATGAGCAGTTCTTC. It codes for CASSVGLNEQFF.

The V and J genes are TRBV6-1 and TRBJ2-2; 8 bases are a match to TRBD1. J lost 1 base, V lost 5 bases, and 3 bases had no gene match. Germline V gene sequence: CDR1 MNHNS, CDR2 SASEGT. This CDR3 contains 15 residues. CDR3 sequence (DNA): TGTGCCAGCAGTTTGGGGACAGGGAACACCGGGGAGCTGTTTTTT. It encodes CASSLGTGNTGELFF.

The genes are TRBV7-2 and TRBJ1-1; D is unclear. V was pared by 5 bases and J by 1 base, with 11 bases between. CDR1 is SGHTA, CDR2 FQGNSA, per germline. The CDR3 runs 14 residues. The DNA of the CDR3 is TGTGCCAGCAGCCGAGCGCGAGGGAACACTGAAGCTTTCTTT. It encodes CASSRARGNTEAFF.

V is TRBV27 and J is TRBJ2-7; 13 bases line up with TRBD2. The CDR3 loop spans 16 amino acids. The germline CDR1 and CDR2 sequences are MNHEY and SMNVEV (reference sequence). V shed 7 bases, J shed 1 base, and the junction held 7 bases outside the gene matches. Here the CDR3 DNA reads TGTGCCAGCACCGGACTAGCGGGGGCACCGTCCTACGAGCAGTACTTC. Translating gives CASTGLAGAPSYEQYF.

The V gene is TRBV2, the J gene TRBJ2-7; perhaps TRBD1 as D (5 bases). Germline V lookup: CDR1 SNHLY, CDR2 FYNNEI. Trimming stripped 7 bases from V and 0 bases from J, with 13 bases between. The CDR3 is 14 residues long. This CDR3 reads CASNFRVTSYEQYF. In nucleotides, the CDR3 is TGTGCCAGCAACTTCAGGGTTACCTCCTACGAGCAGTACTTC.

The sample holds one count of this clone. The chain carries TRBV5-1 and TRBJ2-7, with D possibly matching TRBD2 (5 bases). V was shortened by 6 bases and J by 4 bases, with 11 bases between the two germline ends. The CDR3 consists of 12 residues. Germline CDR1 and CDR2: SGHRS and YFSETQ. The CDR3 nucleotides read TGCGCCAGCATAGGTCCGGGGTACGAGCAGTACTTC. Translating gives CASIGPGYEQYF. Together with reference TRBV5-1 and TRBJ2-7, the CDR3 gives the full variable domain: KAGVTQTPRYLIKTRGQQVTLSCSPISGHRSVSWYQQTPGQGLQFLFEYFSETQRNKGNFPGRFSGRQFSNSRSEMNVSTLELGDSALYLCASIGPGYEQYFGPGTRLTVT.

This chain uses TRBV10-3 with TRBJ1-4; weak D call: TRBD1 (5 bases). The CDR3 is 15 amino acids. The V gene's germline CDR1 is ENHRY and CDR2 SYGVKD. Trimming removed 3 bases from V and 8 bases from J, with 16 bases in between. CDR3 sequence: CAISERGREGEKLFF. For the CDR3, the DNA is TGTGCCATCAGTGAACGGGGGAGGGAAGGGGAAAAACTGTTTTTT.

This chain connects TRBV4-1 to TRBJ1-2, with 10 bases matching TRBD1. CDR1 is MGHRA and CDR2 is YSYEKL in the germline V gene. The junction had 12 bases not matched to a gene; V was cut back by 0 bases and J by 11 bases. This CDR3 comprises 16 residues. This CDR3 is CASSQDSLTGGDWYTF. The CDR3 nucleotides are TGCGCCAGCAGCCAAGATTCTCTGACAGGGGGCGATTGGTACACCTTC.